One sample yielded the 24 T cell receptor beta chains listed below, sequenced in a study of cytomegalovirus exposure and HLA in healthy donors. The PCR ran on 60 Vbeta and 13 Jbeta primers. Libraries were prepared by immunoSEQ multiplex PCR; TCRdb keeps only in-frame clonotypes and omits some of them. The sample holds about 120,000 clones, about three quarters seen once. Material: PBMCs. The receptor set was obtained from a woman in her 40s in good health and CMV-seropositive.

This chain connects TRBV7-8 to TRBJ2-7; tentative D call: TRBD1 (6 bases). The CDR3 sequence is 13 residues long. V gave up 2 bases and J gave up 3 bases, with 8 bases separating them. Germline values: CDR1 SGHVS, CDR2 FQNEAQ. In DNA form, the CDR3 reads TGTGCCAGCAGCTTACAGGGGTTCTACGAGCAGTACTTC. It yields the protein CASSLQGFYEQYF.

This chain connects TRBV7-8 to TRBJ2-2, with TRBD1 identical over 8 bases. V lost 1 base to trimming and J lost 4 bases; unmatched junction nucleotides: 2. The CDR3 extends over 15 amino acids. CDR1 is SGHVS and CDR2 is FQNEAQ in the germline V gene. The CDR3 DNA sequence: TGTGCCAGCAGCTTAGGGACAGGGTTCACCGGGGAGCTGTTTTTT. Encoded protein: CASSLGTGFTGELFF.

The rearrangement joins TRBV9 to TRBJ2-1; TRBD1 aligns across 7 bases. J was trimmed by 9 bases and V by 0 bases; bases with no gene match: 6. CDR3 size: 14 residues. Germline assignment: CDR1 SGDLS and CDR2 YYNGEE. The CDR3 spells CASSVAQGKTEQFF. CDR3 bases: TGTGCCAGCAGCGTAGCACAGGGGAAGACTGAGCAGTTCTTC. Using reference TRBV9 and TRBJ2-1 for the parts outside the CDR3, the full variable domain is DSGVTQTPKHLITATGQRVTLRCSPRSGDLSVYWYQQSLDQGLQFLIQYYNGEERAKGNILERFSAQQFPDLHSELNLSSLELGDSALYFCASSVAQGKTEQFFGPGTRLTVL.

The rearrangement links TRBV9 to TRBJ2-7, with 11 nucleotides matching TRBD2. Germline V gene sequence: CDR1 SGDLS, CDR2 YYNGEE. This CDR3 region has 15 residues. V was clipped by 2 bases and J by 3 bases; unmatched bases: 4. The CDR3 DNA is TGTGCCAGCAGCGTTGGGACTAGCGGACTCTACGAGCAGTACTTC. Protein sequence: CASSVGTSGLYEQYF.

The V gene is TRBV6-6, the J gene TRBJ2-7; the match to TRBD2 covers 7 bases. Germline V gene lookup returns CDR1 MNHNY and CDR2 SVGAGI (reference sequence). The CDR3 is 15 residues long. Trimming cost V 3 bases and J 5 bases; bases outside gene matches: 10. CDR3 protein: CASSYPGGGSDEQYF. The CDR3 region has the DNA TGTGCCAGCAGTTATCCTGGAGGCGGGAGCGACGAGCAGTACTTC.

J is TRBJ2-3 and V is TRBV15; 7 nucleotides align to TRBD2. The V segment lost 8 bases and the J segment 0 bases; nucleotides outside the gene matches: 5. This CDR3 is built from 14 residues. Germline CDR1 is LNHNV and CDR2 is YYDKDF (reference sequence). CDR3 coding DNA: TGTGCCACCGATCGTAGCGGGAGCACAGATACGCAGTATTTT. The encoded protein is CATDRSGSTDTQYF.

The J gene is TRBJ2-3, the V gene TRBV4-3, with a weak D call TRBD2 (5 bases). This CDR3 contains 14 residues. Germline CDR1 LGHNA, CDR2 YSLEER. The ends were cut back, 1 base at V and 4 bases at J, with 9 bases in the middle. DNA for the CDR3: TGCGCCAGCAGCCAAGGAGGGAGCGCAGATACGCAGTATTTT. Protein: CASSQGGSADTQYF.

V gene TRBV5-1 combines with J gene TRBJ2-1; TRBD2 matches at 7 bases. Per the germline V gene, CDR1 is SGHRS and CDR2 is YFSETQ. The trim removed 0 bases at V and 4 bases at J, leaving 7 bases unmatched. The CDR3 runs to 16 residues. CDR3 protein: CASSLAGGTFYNEQFF. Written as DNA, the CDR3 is TGCGCCAGCAGCTTGGCGGGGGGTACCTTTTACAATGAGCAGTTCTTC.

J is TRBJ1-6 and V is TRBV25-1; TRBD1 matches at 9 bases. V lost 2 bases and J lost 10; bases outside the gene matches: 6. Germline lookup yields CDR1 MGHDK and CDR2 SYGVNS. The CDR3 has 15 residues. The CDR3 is CASSEGTGSKSPLHF. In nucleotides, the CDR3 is TGTGCCAGCAGTGAAGGGACAGGGTCTAAATCACCCCTCCACTTT.

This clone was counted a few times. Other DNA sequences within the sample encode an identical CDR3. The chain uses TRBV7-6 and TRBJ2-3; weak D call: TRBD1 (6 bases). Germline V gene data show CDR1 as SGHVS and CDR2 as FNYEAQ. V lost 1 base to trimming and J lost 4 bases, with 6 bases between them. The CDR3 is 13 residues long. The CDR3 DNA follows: TGTGCCAGCAGCTTAGAGGGGGCAGATACGCAGTATTTT. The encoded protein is CASSLEGADTQYF. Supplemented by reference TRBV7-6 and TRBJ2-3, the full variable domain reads GAGVSQSPRYKVTKRGQDVALRCDPISGHVSLYWYRQALGQGPEFLTYFNYEAQQDKSGLPNDRFSAERPEGSISTLTIQRTEQRDSAMYRCASSLEGADTQYFGPGTRLTVL.

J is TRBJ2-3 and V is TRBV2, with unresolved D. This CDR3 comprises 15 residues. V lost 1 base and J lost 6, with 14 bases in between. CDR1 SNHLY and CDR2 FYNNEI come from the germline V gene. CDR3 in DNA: TGTGCCAGCAGTGAAGGTCCAACATCTAGGGATACGCAGTATTTT. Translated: CASSEGPTSRDTQYF.

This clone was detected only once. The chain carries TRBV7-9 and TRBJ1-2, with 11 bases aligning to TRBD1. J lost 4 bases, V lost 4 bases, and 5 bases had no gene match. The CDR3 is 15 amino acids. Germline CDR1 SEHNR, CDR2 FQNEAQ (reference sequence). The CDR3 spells CASSSGQGGFYGYTF. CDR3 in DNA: TGTGCCAGCAGCTCGGGACAGGGGGGCTTCTATGGCTACACCTTC.

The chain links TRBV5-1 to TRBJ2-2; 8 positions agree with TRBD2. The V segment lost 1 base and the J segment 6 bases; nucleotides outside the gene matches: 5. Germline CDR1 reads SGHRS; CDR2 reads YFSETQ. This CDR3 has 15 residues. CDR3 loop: CASSLLAGGPGELFF. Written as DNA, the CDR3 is TGCGCCAGCAGCTTGTTGGCGGGGGGCCCCGGGGAGCTGTTTTTT. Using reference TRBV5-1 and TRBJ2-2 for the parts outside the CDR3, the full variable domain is KAGVTQTPRYLIKTRGQQVTLSCSPISGHRSVSWYQQTPGQGLQFLFEYFSETQRNKGNFPGRFSGRQFSNSRSEMNVSTLELGDSALYLCASSLLAGGPGELFFGEGSRLTVL.

The DNA for the CDR3 is TGCGCCAGCAGCTTTTACAGGGACAATGAGCAGTTCTTC. Its protein is CASSFYRDNEQFF. This chain joins TRBV5-1 and TRBJ2-1; D perhaps matches TRBD1 (6 bases). Between the trimmed V and J ends, which lost 2 bases and 5 bases, there was a span of 8 bases. Germline assignment: CDR1 SGHRS and CDR2 YFSETQ. CDR3 length: 13 amino acids.

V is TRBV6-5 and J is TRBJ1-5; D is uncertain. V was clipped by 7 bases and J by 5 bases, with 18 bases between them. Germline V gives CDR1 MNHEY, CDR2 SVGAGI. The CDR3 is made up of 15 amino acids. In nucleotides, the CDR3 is TGTGCCAGCAAGAGGGATAAGGGTGGGGATCAGCCCCAGCATTTT. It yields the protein CASKRDKGGDQPQHF.

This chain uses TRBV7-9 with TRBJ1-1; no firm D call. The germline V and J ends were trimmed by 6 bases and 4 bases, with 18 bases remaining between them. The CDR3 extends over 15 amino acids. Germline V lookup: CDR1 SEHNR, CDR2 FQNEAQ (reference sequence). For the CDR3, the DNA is TGTGCCAGCAGACCCCCCCCGAGGCTCGGCACTGAAGCTTTCTTT. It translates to CASRPPPRLGTEAFF.

For the CDR3, the DNA is TGTGCCAGCAGTGAAGACAGGGGGCTTTTTTCACCCCTCCACTTT. This sequence encodes CASSEDRGLFSPLHF. The chain links TRBV6-1 to TRBJ1-6; TRBD1 agrees at 9 bases. Per germline, CDR1 MNHNS and CDR2 SASEGT. V shed 1 base, J shed 9 bases, and the junction held 4 bases outside the gene matches. The CDR3 has 15 residues.

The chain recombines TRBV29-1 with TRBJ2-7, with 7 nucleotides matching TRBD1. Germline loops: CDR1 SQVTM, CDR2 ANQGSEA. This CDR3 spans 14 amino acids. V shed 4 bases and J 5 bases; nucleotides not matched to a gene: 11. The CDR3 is CSVVPRGNSNEQYF. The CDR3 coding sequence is TGCAGCGTTGTACCCAGGGGGAACTCGAACGAGCAGTACTTC.

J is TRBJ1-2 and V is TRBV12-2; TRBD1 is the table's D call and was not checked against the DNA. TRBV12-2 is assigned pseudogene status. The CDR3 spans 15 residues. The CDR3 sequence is CASRLRTGAPYGYTF. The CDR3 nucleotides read TGTGCAAGTCGCTTACGGACAGGGGCCCCCTATGGCTACACCTTC.

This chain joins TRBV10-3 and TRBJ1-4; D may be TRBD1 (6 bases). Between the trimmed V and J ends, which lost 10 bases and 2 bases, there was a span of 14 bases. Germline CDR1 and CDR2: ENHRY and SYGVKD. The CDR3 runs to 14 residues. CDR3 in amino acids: CATGGGVTNEKLFF. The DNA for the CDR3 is TGTGCCACCGGAGGGGGGGTCACTAATGAAAAACTGTTTTTT.

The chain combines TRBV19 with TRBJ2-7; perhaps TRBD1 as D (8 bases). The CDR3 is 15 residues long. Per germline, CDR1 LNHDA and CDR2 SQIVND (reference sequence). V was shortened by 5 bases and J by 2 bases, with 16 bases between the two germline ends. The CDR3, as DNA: TGTGCCAGTAGTGCAGGACAGGGAGGGACCTACGAGCAGTACTTC. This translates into CASSAGQGGTYEQYF.

The chain's CDR3 is CASSQDPRLNQPQHF. As DNA, the CDR3 is TGTGCCAGCAGCCAAGATCCCAGGCTAAATCAGCCCCAGCATTTT. The gene calls are TRBV4-2 and TRBJ1-5; D call uncertain. This CDR3 contains 15 residues. CDR1 is LGHNA and CDR2 is YNFKEQ in the germline V gene. V lost 0 bases, J lost 4 bases, and 10 bases lay in between.

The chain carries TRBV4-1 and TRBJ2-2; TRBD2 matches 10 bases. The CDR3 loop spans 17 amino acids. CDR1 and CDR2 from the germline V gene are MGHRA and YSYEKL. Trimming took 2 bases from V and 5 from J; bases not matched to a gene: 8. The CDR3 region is CASSQSYSGRNTGELFF. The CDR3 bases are TGCGCCAGCAGCCAATCATATAGCGGGAGGAATACCGGGGAGCTGTTTTTT.

CDR3 nucleotides: TGCGCCAGCAGCTCGGGACTAGCGACAGATACGCAGTATTTT. This codes for CASSSGLATDTQYF. The V call is TRBV5-1, the J call TRBJ2-3, with TRBD2 matching over 10 bases. The CDR3 extends over 14 amino acids. Germline V gene data show CDR1 as SGHRS and CDR2 as YFSETQ. With 3 bases clipped from V and 3 bases from J, the junction kept 1 base outside the gene matches.